Listed below are T cell receptor beta chains from one sample, sequenced in a study of blood T cell repertoires in COVID-19. Clones were sequenced by immunoSEQ multiplex PCR, and TCRdb holds only the in-frame ones, with some missing. The sample lists about 300,000 clones, 85% occurring once. The sample comprised PBMCs or T cells enriched from blood (not recorded which). Receptor source: a woman aged 45-65 years who had recovered from COVID-19. CDR3s include the opening cysteine and the closing phenylalanine or tryptophan. The D gene is left open where the match is weak. A clone size is listed for some rows: how often the clone was seen (once, few, many), or a class if it is expanded.

j_call: TRBJ1-1
v_call: TRBV29-1
d_call: NA
clone_size: NA
cdr3_aa: CSVRGVMNTEAFF
cdr3_nt: TGCAGCGTTAGAGGAGTCATGAACACTGAAGCTTTCTTT

j_call: TRBJ2-3
v_call: TRBV5-5
d_call: TRBD1
clone_size: once
cdr3_aa: CASSLSADRWTDTQYF
cdr3_nt: TGTGCCAGCAGCCTTTCGGCGGACAGGTGGACAGATACGCAGTATTTT

j_call: TRBJ2-5
v_call: TRBV3-1/TRBV3-2
d_call: NA
clone_size: NA
cdr3_aa: CASSPDQRQETQYF
cdr3_nt: TGTGCCAGCAGCCCCGACCAGAGGCAAGAGACCCAGTACTTC

j_call: TRBJ2-7
v_call: TRBV28
d_call: TRBD2
clone_size: NA
cdr3_aa: CASSLTADRGGPYF
cdr3_nt: TGTGCCAGCAGTTTAACGGCAGACCGGGGGGGGCCGTACTTC

j_call: TRBJ2-1
v_call: TRBV18
d_call: TRBD2
clone_size: NA
cdr3_aa: CASSPDGTSAPTGEQFF
cdr3_nt: TGTGCCAGCTCACCGGATGGGACTAGCGCCCCGACGGGTGAGCAGTTCTTC

j_call: TRBJ2-7
v_call: TRBV4-2
d_call: TRBD1
clone_size: NA
cdr3_aa: CASSQPGQGSYEQYF
cdr3_nt: TGTGCCAGCAGCCAGCCGGGACAGGGGTCCTACGAGCAGTACTTC

j_call: TRBJ1-4
v_call: TRBV7-9
d_call: NA
clone_size: NA
cdr3_aa: CASSSNRVEKLFF
cdr3_nt: TGTGCCAGCAGCTCCAACAGGGTTGAAAAACTGTTTTTT

j_call: TRBJ1-5
v_call: TRBV28
d_call: NA
clone_size: NA
cdr3_aa: CASSSPHSNQPQHF
cdr3_nt: TGTGCCAGCAGTTCCCCCCATAGCAATCAACCCCAGCATTTT

j_call: TRBJ2-2
v_call: TRBV2
d_call: TRBD2
clone_size: NA
cdr3_aa: CASSRLAGGANTGELFF
cdr3_nt: TGTGCCAGCAGTAGACTAGCGGGGGGCGCGAACACCGGGGAGCTGTTTTTT

j_call: TRBJ1-1
v_call: TRBV6-5
d_call: TRBD1
clone_size: NA
cdr3_aa: CASTNDRAIGAFF
cdr3_nt: TGTGCCAGCACCAACGACAGGGCTATTGGTGCTTTCTTT

j_call: TRBJ2-7
v_call: TRBV12-3/TRBV12-4
d_call: NA
clone_size: NA
cdr3_aa: CASSFEAGEQYF
cdr3_nt: TGTGCCAGCAGTTTTGAGGCTGGCGAGCAGTACTTC

j_call: TRBJ1-3
v_call: TRBV5-5
d_call: NA
clone_size: NA
cdr3_aa: CASSYSSGGFLAGNTIYF
cdr3_nt: TGTGCCAGCAGCTATTCCTCAGGCGGGTTTCTGGCTGGAAACACCATATATTTT

j_call: TRBJ2-4
v_call: TRBV19
d_call: TRBD2
clone_size: NA
cdr3_aa: CASSPPGLAGSLNIQYF
cdr3_nt: TGTGCCAGTAGTCCACCCGGACTAGCGGGCTCCCTTAACATTCAGTACTTC

j_call: TRBJ2-2
v_call: TRBV28
d_call: TRBD2
clone_size: once
cdr3_aa: CASTVRLGTSGGAGHGELFF
cdr3_nt: TGTGCCAGCACCGTCCGACTGGGGACTAGCGGGGGGGCCGGTCACGGGGAGCTGTTTTTT

j_call: TRBJ1-1
v_call: TRBV14
d_call: TRBD1
clone_size: NA
cdr3_aa: CASSPSGGTEAFF
cdr3_nt: TGTGCCAGCAGCCCGTCAGGGGGGACTGAAGCTTTCTTT

j_call: TRBJ1-2
v_call: TRBV20-1
d_call: TRBD1
clone_size: NA
cdr3_aa: CSALRGGYTF
cdr3_nt: TGCAGTGCTCTCAGGGGGGGCTACACCTTC

j_call: TRBJ1-2
v_call: TRBV6-4
d_call: NA
clone_size: NA
cdr3_aa: CASSDTGSVGGYTF
cdr3_nt: TGTGCCAGCAGTGACACAGGAAGTGTTGGGGGCTACACCTTC